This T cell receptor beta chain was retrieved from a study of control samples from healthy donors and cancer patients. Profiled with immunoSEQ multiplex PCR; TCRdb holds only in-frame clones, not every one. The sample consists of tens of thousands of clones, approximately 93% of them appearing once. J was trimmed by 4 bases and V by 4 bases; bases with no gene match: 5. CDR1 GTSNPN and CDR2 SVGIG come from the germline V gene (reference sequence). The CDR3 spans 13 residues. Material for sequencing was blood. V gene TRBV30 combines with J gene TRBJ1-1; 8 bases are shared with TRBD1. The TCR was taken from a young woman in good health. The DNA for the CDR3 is TGTGCCTGGAATGACAGGGGCTTCACTGAAGCTTTCTTT. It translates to CAWNDRGFTEAFF.